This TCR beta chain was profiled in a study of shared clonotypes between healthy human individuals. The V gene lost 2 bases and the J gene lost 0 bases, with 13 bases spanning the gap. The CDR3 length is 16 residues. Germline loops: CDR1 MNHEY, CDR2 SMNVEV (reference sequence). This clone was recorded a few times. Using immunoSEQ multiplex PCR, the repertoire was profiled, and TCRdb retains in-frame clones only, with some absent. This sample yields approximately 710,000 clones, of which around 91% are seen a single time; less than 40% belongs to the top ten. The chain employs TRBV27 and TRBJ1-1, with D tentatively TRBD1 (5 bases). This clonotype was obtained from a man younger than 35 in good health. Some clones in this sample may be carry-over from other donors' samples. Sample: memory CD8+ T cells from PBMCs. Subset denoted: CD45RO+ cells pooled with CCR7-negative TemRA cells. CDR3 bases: TGTGCCAGCAGTTTAAGGGGACCCCCCATGAACACTGAAGCTTTCTTT. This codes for CASSLRGPPMNTEAFF.